The source of this T cell receptor beta chain is a study of identical twins. Study findings and constraints: The study found excess low generation probability among twin-shared out-of-frame alpha sequences. Insertion counts were lower in abundant cord blood beta clonotypes, a trend that memory repertoires did not show. For out-of-frame beta sequences, excess twin sharing was weaker.

After template switching added a universal primer site, the resulting cDNA carried unique molecular identifiers. One entry per CDR3 protein, called by TCRdb with MiXCR from the 5' RACE reads. Of 200,000 to 300,000 distinct CDR3 sequences listed, roughly a tenth were seen once; the top ten hold approximately 9.1%. The CDR3 has 15 residues. Trimming took off 0 bases at V and 3 bases at J, with 15 bases between the two ends. From germline, CDR1 is DFQATT and CDR2 SNEGSKA (reference sequence). In this sample, this clonotype turned up many times. What it recognizes is unknown. The gene calls are TRBV20-1 and TRBJ2-7; D ambiguous. This clonotype was sampled from a man aged 45-60 years in good health. Sequenced: memory T cells sorted from blood. The CDR3 loop is CSARDWTSVDYEQYF. In DNA, the CDR3 is TGCAGTGCTAGAGATTGGACGAGCGTTGACTACGAGCAGTACTTC.